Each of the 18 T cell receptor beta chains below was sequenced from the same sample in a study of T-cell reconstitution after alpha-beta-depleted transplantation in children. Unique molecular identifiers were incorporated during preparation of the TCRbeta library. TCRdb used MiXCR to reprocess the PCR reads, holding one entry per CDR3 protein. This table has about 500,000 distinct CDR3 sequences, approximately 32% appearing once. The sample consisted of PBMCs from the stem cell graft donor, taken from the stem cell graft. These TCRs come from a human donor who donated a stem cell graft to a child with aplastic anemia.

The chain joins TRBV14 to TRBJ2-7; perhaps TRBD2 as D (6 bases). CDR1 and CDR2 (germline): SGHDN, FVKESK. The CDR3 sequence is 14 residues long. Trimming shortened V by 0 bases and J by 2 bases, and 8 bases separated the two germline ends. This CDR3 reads CASSQDRGTYEQYF. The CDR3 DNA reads TGTGCCAGCAGCCAAGATCGGGGGACCTACGAGCAGTACTTC.

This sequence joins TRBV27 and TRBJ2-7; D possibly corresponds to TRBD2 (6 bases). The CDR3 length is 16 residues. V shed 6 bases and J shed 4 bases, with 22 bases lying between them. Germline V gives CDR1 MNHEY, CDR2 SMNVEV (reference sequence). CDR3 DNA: TGTGCCAGCAGCACCCGTGGGGCGGGCGGGGTATACGAGCAGTACTTC. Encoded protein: CASSTRGAGGVYEQYF.

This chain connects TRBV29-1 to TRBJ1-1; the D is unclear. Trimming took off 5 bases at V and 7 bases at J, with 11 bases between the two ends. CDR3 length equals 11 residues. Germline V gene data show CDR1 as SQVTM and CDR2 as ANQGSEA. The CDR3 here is CSVPDTFEAFF. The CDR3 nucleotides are TGCAGCGTTCCTGATACTTTTGAAGCTTTCTTT.

The CDR3 sequence is CASSSTSGASEQYV. The CDR3 DNA reads TGTGCCAGCAGTTCGACTAGCGGGGCCTCCGAGCAGTACGTC. The V call is TRBV27, the J call TRBJ2-7, with 11 bases matching TRBD2. The CDR3 runs 14 residues. The germline V gene encodes CDR1 MNHEY and CDR2 SMNVEV (reference sequence). The V segment lost 4 bases and the J segment 6 bases; nucleotides outside the gene matches: 5.

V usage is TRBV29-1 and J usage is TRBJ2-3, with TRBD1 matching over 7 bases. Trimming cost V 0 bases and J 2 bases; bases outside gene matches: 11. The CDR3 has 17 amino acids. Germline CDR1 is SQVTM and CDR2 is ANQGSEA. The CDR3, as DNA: TGCAGCGTTGAAGATCCGTTGGACAGGTTCCTCACAGATACGCAGTATTTT. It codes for CSVEDPLDRFLTDTQYF.

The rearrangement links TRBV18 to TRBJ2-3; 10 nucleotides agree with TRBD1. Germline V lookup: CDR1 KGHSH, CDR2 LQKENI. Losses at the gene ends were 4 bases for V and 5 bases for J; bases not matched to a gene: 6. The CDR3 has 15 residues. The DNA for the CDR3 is TGTGCCAGCTCACAAAGACAGGGGGCTGGAGATACGCAGTATTTT. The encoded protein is CASSQRQGAGDTQYF.

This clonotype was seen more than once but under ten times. CDR3 in DNA: TGTGCCAGCAGCTTACAGCGGGGGCAAGAGACCCAGTACTTC. Amino acid sequence: CASSLQRGQETQYF. The rearrangement uses TRBV11-3 and TRBJ2-5; 8 bases align to TRBD2. V lost 2 bases and J lost 2; bases outside the gene matches: 1. Germline V gives CDR1 SGHNT, CDR2 YENEEA. The CDR3 runs to 14 residues.

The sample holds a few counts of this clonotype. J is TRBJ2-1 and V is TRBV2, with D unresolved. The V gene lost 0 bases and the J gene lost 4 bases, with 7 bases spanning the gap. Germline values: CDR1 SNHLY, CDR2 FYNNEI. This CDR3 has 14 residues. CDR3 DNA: TGTGCCAGCAGTGAAGCTAGGCGATACAATGAGCAGTTCTTC. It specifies CASSEARRYNEQFF.

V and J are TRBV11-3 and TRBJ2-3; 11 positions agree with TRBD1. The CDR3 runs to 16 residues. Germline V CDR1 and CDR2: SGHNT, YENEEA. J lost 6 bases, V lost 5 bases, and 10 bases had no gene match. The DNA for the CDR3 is TGTGCCAGCAGCGCCAGGACAGGGGGCGTAGCGGATACGCAGTATTTT. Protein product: CASSARTGGVADTQYF.

The CDR3 sequence is CASSSPTTSTDTQYF. The DNA of the CDR3 is TGTGCCAGCAGCTCCCCGACGACTAGCACAGATACGCAGTATTTT. The chain joins TRBV7-2 to TRBJ2-3; D unresolved. The ends were cut back, 4 bases at V and 0 bases at J, with 11 bases in the middle. The germline V gene has CDR1 SGHTA and CDR2 FQGNSA. This CDR3 has 15 residues.

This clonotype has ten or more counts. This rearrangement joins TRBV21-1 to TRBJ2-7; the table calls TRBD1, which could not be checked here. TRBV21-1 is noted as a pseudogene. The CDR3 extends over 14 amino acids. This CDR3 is CASSGTGGSNEQYV. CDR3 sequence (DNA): TGTGCCAGCAGCGGGACAGGGGGCTCCAACGAGCAGTACGTC.

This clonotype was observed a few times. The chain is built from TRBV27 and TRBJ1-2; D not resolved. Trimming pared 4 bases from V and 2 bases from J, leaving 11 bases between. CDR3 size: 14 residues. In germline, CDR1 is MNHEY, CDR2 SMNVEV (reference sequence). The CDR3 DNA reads TGTGCCAGCAGTTCGAGGACGTCCAACTATGGCTACACCTTC. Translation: CASSSRTSNYGYTF.

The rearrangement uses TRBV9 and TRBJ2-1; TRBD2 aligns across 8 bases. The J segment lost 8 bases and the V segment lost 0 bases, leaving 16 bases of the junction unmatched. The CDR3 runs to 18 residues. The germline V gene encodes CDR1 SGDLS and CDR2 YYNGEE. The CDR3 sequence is CASSVDVSRGLDLDEQFF. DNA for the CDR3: TGTGCCAGCAGCGTAGATGTTTCCCGGGGACTAGATCTCGATGAGCAGTTCTTC.

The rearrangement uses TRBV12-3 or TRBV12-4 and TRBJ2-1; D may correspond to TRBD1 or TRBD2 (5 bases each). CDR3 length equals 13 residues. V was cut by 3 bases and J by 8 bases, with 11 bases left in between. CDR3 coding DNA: TGTGCCAGCAGTTTTGGGGGAGCTGATGAGCAGTTCTTC. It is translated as CASSFGGADEQFF.

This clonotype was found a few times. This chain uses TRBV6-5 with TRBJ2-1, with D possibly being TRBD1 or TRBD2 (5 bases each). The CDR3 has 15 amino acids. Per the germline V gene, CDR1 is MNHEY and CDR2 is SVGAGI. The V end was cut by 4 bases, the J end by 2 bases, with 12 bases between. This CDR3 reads CASSFTGTTYNEQFF. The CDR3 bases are TGTGCCAGCAGTTTTACCGGGACCACCTACAATGAGCAGTTCTTC.

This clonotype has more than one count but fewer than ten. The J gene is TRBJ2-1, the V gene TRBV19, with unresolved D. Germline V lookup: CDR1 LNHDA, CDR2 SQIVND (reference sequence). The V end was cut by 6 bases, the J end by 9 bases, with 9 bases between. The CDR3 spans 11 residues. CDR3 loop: CASSIRGEQFF. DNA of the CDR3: TGTGCCAGTAGCATACGCGGTGAGCAGTTCTTC.

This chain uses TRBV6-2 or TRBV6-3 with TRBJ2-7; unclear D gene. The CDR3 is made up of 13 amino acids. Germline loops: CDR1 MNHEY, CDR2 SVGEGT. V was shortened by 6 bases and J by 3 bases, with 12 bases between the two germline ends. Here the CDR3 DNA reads TGTGCCAGCAGGCAACTGAGATTCTACGAGCAGTACGTC. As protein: CASRQLRFYEQYV.

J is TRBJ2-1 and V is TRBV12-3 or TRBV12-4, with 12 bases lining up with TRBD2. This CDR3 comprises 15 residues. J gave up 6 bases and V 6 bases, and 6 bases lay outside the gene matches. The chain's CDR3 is CASSPLAGGTNEQFF. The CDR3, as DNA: TGTGCCAGCAGCCCCCTAGCGGGAGGGACCAATGAGCAGTTCTTC.